The T cell receptor (beta chain) under discussion was sequenced for a study of identical twins. To note about this clonotype: Its antigen is undetermined.

Germline-derived CDR1 and CDR2 are SGHTA and FQGNSA. There are 14 residues in the CDR3. V was pared by 5 bases and J by 3 bases, with 14 bases between. A universal primer site was created by template switching, with the cDNA bearing unique molecular identifiers. TCRdb ran MiXCR on the 5' RACE reads and lists one entry per CDR3 protein. The data show approximately 700,000 distinct CDR3 sequences, 6.1% seen once. Healthy Caucasians provided all donations. Study-wide points: Alpha sequences that were out-of-frame and twin-shared showed an excess of low generation probability. The abundant beta clonotypes from cord blood had fewer insertions, and memory repertoires had none of this.

The sample consisted of naive T cells sorted from blood. The source is a man younger than 35 in good health. This chain joins TRBV7-2 and TRBJ2-7; possibly TRBD1 for D (6 bases). The CDR3 DNA reads as TGTGCCAGCAGCGCCCGGACAGACTTCTACGAGCAGTACTTC. Protein: CASSARTDFYEQYF.